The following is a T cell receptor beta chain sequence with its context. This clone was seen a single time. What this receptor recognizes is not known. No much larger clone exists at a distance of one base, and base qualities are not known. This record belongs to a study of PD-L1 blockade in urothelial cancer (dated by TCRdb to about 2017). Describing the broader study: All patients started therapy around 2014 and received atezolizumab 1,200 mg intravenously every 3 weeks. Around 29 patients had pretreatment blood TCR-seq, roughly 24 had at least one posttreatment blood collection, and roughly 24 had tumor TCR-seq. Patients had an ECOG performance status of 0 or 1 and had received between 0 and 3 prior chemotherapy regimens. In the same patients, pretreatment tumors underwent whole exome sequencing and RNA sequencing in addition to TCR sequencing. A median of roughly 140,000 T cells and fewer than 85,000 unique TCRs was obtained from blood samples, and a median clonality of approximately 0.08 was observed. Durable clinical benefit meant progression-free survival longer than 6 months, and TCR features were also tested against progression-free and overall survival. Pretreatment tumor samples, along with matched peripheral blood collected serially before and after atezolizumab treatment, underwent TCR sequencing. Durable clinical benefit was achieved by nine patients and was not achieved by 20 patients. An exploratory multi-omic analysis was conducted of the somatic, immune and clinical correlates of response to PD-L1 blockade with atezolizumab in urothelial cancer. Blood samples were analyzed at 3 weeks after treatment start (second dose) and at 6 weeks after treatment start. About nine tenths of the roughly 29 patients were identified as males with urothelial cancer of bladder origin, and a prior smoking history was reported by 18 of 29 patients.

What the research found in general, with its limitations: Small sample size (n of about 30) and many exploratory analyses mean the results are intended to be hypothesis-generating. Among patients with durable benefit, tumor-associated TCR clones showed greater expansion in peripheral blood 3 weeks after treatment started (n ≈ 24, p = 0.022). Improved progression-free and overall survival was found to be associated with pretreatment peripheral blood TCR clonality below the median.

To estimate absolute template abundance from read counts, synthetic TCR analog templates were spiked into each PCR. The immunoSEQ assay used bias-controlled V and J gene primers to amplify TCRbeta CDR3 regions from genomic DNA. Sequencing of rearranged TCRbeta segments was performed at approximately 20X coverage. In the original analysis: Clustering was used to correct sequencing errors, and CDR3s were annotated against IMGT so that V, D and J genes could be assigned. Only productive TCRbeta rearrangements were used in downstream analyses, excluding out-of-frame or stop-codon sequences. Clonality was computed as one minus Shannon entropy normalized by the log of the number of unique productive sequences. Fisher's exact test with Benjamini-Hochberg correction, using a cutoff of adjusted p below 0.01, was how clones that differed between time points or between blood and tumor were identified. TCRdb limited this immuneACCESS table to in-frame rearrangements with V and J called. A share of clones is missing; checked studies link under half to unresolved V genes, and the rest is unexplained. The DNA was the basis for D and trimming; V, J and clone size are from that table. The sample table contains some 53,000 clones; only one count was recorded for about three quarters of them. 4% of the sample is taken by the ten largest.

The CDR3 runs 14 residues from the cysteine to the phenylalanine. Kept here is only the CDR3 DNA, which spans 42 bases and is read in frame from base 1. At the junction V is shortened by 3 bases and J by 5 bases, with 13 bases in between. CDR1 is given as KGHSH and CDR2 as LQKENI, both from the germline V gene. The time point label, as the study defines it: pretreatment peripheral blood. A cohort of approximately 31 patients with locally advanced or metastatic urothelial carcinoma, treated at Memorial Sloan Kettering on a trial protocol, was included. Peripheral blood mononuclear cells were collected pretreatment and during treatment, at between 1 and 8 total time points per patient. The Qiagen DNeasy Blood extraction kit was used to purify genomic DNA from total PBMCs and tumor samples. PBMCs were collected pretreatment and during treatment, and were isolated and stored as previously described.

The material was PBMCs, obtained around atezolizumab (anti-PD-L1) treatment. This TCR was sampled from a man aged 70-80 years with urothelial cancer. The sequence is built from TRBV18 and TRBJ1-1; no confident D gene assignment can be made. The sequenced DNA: TGTGCCAGCTCACCGGCGGGAAGTCTTACTGAAGCTTTCTTT. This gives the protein CASSPAGSLTEAFF.